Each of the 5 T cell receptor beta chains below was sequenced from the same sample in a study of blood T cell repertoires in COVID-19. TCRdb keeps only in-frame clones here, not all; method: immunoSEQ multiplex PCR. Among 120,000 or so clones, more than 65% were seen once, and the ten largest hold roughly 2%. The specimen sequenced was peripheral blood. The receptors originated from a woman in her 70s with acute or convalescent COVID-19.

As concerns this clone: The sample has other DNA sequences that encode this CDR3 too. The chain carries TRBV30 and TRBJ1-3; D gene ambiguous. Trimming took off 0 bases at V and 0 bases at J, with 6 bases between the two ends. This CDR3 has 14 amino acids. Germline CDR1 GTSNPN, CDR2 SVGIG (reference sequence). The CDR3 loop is CAWSVGSSGNTIYF. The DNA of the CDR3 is TGTGCCTGGAGTGTTGGCAGCTCTGGAAACACCATATATTTT.

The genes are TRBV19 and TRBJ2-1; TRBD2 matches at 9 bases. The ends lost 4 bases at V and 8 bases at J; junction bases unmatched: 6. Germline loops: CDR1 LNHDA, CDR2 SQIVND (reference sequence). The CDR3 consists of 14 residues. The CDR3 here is CASSSSGSSDEQFF. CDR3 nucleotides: TGTGCCAGTAGTAGTAGCGGGAGTTCCGATGAGCAGTTCTTC.

Here the CDR3 reads CASSPGLGTYYGYTF. In DNA, the CDR3 is TGTGCCAGTAGTCCAGGTCTCGGAACCTACTATGGCTACACCTTC. V gene TRBV19 combines with J gene TRBJ1-2; D is uncertain. V was pared by 5 bases and J by 3 bases, with 16 bases between. Per the germline V gene, CDR1 is LNHDA and CDR2 is SQIVND (reference sequence). There are 15 residues in the CDR3. The full variable domain, with the rest looked up from reference TRBV19 and TRBJ1-2, is DGGITQSPKYLFRKEGQNVTLSCEQNLNHDAMYWYRQDPGQGLRLIYYSQIVNDFQKGDIAEGYSVSREKKESFPLTVTSAQKNPTAFYLCASSPGLGTYYGYTFGSGTRLTVV.

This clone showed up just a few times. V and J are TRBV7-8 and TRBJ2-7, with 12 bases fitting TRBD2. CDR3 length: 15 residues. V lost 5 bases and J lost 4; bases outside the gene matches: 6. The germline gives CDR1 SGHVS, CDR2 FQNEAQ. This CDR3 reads CASSAGTSGLYEQYF. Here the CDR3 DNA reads TGTGCCAGCAGCGCCGGGACTAGCGGGCTTTACGAGCAGTACTTC.

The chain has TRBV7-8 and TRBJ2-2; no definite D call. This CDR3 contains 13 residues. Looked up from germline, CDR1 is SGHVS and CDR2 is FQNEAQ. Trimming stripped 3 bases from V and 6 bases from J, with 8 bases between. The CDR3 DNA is TGTGCCAGCAGCTTGGTTCGGGCCGGGGAGCTGTTTTTT. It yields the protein CASSLVRAGELFF.